This record covers a single T cell receptor (beta chain). The sample belongs to a study of identical twins. Trimming stripped 5 bases from V and 9 bases from J, with 14 bases between. This CDR3 is built from 13 residues. TCRdb re-derived calls from the 5' RACE reads in MiXCR, one entry per CDR3 protein. The sample has 1.5 million or so distinct CDR3 sequences, more than 30% seen once. The V gene is TRBV12-3 or TRBV12-4, the J gene TRBJ1-5, with a tentative D call TRBD1 (6 bases). The TCR originated in a newborn girl in good health. The sample comprised cord blood. CDR3 amino acids: CASSATGGLPQHF. CDR3 sequence (DNA): TGTGCCAGCAGTGCGACAGGAGGTTTGCCCCAGCATTTT.